The rows below give T cell receptor beta chains drawn from one sample of a study of technical replicates of blood from several donors. Clones were read by immunoSEQ multiplex PCR, and TCRdb kept only the in-frame ones, dropping some. The sample consists of tens of thousands of clones, roughly 89% of them appearing once. The sample comprised T cells isolated from PBMCs. Receptors were obtained from a human donor in good health. Each CDR3 is given with its conserved first and last residue. Fields, in order: CDR3 length, V gene, J gene, D gene, clone size, CDR3 protein, CDR3 DNA. The D gene is left open where the match is weak. Size tells how often a clone was seen (once, few, many) or the class of an expanded clone, and some rows leave it out.

len: 14; v_gene: TRBV7-9; j_gene: TRBJ2-7; d_gene: TRBD1; abundance: .; CDR3aa: CASSPGQGAYEQYF; CDR3nt: TGTGCCAGCAGCCCAGGACAGGGGGCCTACGAGCAGTACTTC
len: 15; v_gene: TRBV25-1; j_gene: TRBJ2-2; d_gene: TRBD2; abundance: .; CDR3aa: CASTREGFLYGELFF; CDR3nt: TGTGCCAGCACTCGGGAGGGATTCTTATACGGGGAGCTGTTTTTT
len: 12; v_gene: TRBV9; j_gene: TRBJ1-2; d_gene: TRBD1; abundance: few; CDR3aa: CASSVTGDGYTF; CDR3nt: TGTGCCAGCAGCGTAACAGGGGATGGCTACACCTTC
len: 16; v_gene: TRBV14; j_gene: TRBJ2-7; d_gene: TRBD1; abundance: .; CDR3aa: CASSQDLGTETYEQYF; CDR3nt: TGTGCCAGCAGCCAAGATCTTGGGACAGAAACCTACGAGCAGTACTTC
len: 13; v_gene: TRBV28; j_gene: TRBJ1-1; d_gene: .; abundance: once; CDR3aa: CASSLPGNTEAFF; CDR3nt: TGTGCCAGCAGTCTCCCAGGGAACACTGAAGCTTTCTTT
len: 14; v_gene: TRBV10-2; j_gene: TRBJ2-7; d_gene: TRBD1; abundance: .; CDR3aa: CASHGTGLSYEQYF; CDR3nt: TGCGCCAGCCACGGGACAGGTCTCTCCTACGAGCAGTACTTC
len: 15; v_gene: TRBV30; j_gene: TRBJ1-5; d_gene: .; abundance: .; CDR3aa: CAWSGSHTANQPQHF; CDR3nt: TGTGCCTGGAGTGGATCGCATACTGCGAATCAGCCCCAGCATTTT
len: 14; v_gene: TRBV28; j_gene: TRBJ1-1; d_gene: .; abundance: .; CDR3aa: CASTLRGDDTEAFF; CDR3nt: TGTGCCAGCACCCTTCGGGGGGACGACACTGAAGCTTTCTTT
len: 14; v_gene: TRBV19; j_gene: TRBJ1-1; d_gene: .; abundance: few; CDR3aa: CASSNPGQNTEAFF; CDR3nt: TGTGCCAGTAGTAACCCGGGACAGAACACTGAAGCTTTCTTT
len: 13; v_gene: TRBV19; j_gene: TRBJ2-1; d_gene: .; abundance: .; CDR3aa: CASSKLTGNEQFF; CDR3nt: TGTGCCAGTAGTAAGCTAACAGGGAATGAGCAGTTCTTC
len: 15; v_gene: TRBV7-2; j_gene: TRBJ2-5; d_gene: .; abundance: .; CDR3aa: CASSPGTLRRETQYF; CDR3nt: TGTGCCAGCAGCCCAGGGACTTTACGTAGAGAGACCCAGTACTTC
len: 13; v_gene: TRBV6-6; j_gene: TRBJ2-3; d_gene: .; abundance: .; CDR3aa: CASSSTSTDTQYF; CDR3nt: TGTGCCAGCAGTTCTACTAGCACAGATACGCAGTATTTT
len: 11; v_gene: TRBV6-6; j_gene: TRBJ2-7; d_gene: TRBD2; abundance: .; CDR3aa: CAADGGNEQYF; CDR3nt: TGTGCCGCCGACGGGGGGAACGAGCAGTACTTC
len: 18; v_gene: TRBV7-2; j_gene: TRBJ2-2; d_gene: TRBD1; abundance: .; CDR3aa: CASSSDYDRGSYTGELFF; CDR3nt: TGTGCCAGCAGCTCGGATTATGACAGGGGGAGTTACACCGGGGAGCTGTTTTTT
len: 15; v_gene: TRBV7-9; j_gene: TRBJ2-7; d_gene: .; abundance: .; CDR3aa: CASSLALMKKYEQYF; CDR3nt: TGTGCCAGCAGCTTAGCGCTAATGAAGAAATACGAGCAGTACTTC
len: 13; v_gene: TRBV29-1; j_gene: TRBJ1-2; d_gene: TRBD1; abundance: .; CDR3aa: CSVTLRTGDGYTF; CDR3nt: TGCAGCGTTACTCTTAGGACAGGGGACGGCTACACCTTC
len: 15; v_gene: TRBV30; j_gene: TRBJ2-1; d_gene: .; abundance: .; CDR3aa: CAWSVVLAGNNEQFF; CDR3nt: TGTGCCTGGAGTGTAGTTTTAGCCGGTAACAATGAGCAGTTCTTC
len: 13; v_gene: TRBV7-8; j_gene: TRBJ2-7; d_gene: .; abundance: once; CDR3aa: CASSLSRMDSQYF; CDR3nt: TGTGCCAGCAGCTTATCTAGGATGGACTCGCAGTACTTC
len: 15; v_gene: TRBV7-2; j_gene: TRBJ2-7; d_gene: TRBD2; abundance: .; CDR3aa: CASSSRLAGGSEQYF; CDR3nt: TGTGCCAGCAGCTCGAGACTAGCGGGAGGTAGCGAGCAGTACTTC
len: 15; v_gene: TRBV28; j_gene: TRBJ1-2; d_gene: .; abundance: .; CDR3aa: CASSLWKQENYGYTF; CDR3nt: TGTGCCAGCAGTTTATGGAAACAGGAGAACTATGGCTACACCTTC
len: 16; v_gene: TRBV27; j_gene: TRBJ2-2; d_gene: .; abundance: .; CDR3aa: CASSFSGASNTGELFF; CDR3nt: TGTGCCAGCAGTTTTTCTGGGGCCTCGAACACCGGGGAGCTGTTTTTT
len: 13; v_gene: TRBV30; j_gene: TRBJ1-4; d_gene: TRBD1; abundance: once; CDR3aa: CAWSRDRGNRLFF; CDR3nt: TGTGCCTGGAGCCGGGACAGGGGGAATAGACTGTTTTTT
len: 14; v_gene: TRBV29-1; j_gene: TRBJ2-7; d_gene: TRBD2; abundance: .; CDR3aa: CSGTEGLAGDEQYF; CDR3nt: TGCAGTGGGACAGAGGGACTAGCGGGAGATGAGCAGTACTTC
len: 13; v_gene: TRBV13; j_gene: TRBJ1-1; d_gene: TRBD1; abundance: once; CDR3aa: CASRGTVNTEAFF; CDR3nt: TGTGCCAGCAGAGGGACAGTGAACACTGAAGCTTTCTTT
len: 15; v_gene: TRBV28; j_gene: TRBJ1-1; d_gene: TRBD1; abundance: .; CDR3aa: CASRLQGAANTEAFF; CDR3nt: TGTGCCAGCAGATTACAGGGGGCAGCTAACACTGAAGCTTTCTTT
len: 15; v_gene: TRBV4-1; j_gene: TRBJ2-7; d_gene: .; abundance: .; CDR3aa: CASSQAGGSSYEQYF; CDR3nt: TGCGCCAGCAGCCAAGCCGGAGGGAGCTCCTACGAGCAGTACTTC
len: 18; v_gene: TRBV10-3; j_gene: TRBJ2-1; d_gene: TRBD2; abundance: .; CDR3aa: CAISDLGYSSGVSNEQFF; CDR3nt: TGTGCCATCAGTGACCTCGGGTATTCTAGCGGGGTATCAAATGAGCAGTTCTTC
len: 16; v_gene: TRBV28; j_gene: TRBJ1-3; d_gene: .; abundance: .; CDR3aa: CASSLIGGTSGNTIYF; CDR3nt: TGTGCCAGCAGTTTAATTGGAGGGACCTCTGGAAACACCATATATTTT
len: 14; v_gene: TRBV6-6; j_gene: TRBJ1-2; d_gene: .; abundance: .; CDR3aa: CASSYTTAYYGYTF; CDR3nt: TGTGCCAGCAGTTACACGACAGCCTACTATGGCTACACCTTC
len: 16; v_gene: TRBV4-3; j_gene: TRBJ2-3; d_gene: TRBD2; abundance: once; CDR3aa: CASSQDGGRGPDTQYF; CDR3nt: TGCGCCAGCAGCCAAGACGGCGGGAGAGGGCCAGATACGCAGTATTTT
len: 15; v_gene: TRBV5-1; j_gene: TRBJ2-5; d_gene: TRBD2; abundance: once; CDR3aa: CASSISGRFGETQYF; CDR3nt: TGCGCCAGCAGCATAAGCGGGAGATTTGGAGAGACCCAGTACTTC
len: 11; v_gene: TRBV5-1; j_gene: TRBJ2-1; d_gene: .; abundance: .; CDR3aa: CASSLTTEQFF; CDR3nt: TGCGCCAGCAGCTTGACTACTGAGCAGTTCTTC
len: 15; v_gene: TRBV5-1; j_gene: TRBJ2-5; d_gene: TRBD2; abundance: .; CDR3aa: CASSFTSGLGETQYF; CDR3nt: TGCGCCAGCAGCTTTACTAGCGGACTAGGGGAGACCCAGTACTTC
len: 17; v_gene: TRBV5-6; j_gene: TRBJ1-1; d_gene: .; abundance: .; CDR3aa: CASSEVQGREAYTEAFF; CDR3nt: TGTGCCAGCAGCGAGGTGCAGGGGAGGGAAGCCTACACTGAAGCTTTCTTT
len: 16; v_gene: TRBV18; j_gene: TRBJ2-5; d_gene: TRBD2; abundance: .; CDR3aa: CASSRASGLYQETQYF; CDR3nt: TGTGCCAGCTCACGGGCTAGCGGGCTGTACCAAGAGACCCAGTACTTC
len: 15; v_gene: TRBV4-3; j_gene: TRBJ2-7; d_gene: TRBD1; abundance: .; CDR3aa: CASSQVRTGGYEQYF; CDR3nt: TGCGCCAGCAGCCAAGTTCGGACAGGGGGCTACGAGCAGTACTTC